This T cell receptor beta chain is drawn from a study of T cell changes during pregnancy in multiple sclerosis. In germline, CDR1 is PRHDT, CDR2 FYEKMQ (reference sequence). The CDR3 runs 12 residues. V was cut by 2 bases and J by 6 bases, with 8 bases left in between. Only in-frame clones appear in the TCRdb table, and some are missing; sequencing was by immunoSEQ multiplex PCR. This sample carries 30,000 to 40,000 clones, 93% of them seen once, and the ten largest clones take roughly 8%. The clonotype was recovered from a female donor with multiple sclerosis, enrolled in a pregnancy study. The source was CD8+ T cells from peripheral blood mononuclear cells, collected in the third trimester of pregnancy. V usage is TRBV13 and J usage is TRBJ2-7; maybe TRBD1 (6 bases). CDR3 sequence: CASSLLQGEQYF. DNA for the CDR3: TGTGCCAGCAGCTTACTACAGGGCGAGCAGTACTTC.